This T cell receptor (beta chain) was identified in a study of blood T cell repertoires in COVID-19. This clone was picked up a small number of times. Original processing methods: Using reference gene primer amplification, nucleated cell counts were estimated. Some clones are missing from TCRdb's copy, which holds only in-frame ones; the method was immunoSEQ multiplex PCR. Clonal size and the V and J genes are those of that table, whereas D and trimming came from the DNA. The sample holds 120,000 or so clones, around 74% seen once. The CDR3 length is 15 residues. With 1 base removed from V and 4 bases from J, the gap between germline ends came to 13 bases. Germline V gives CDR1 MGHRA, CDR2 YSYEKL.

This chain joins TRBV4-1 and TRBJ1-1; tentatively, D is TRBD1 (6 bases). The sequenced sample consisted of peripheral blood. The receptor was derived from a man in his 60s with acute or convalescent COVID-19. CDR3: CASSQVYQGSTEAFF. The CDR3 nucleotides read TGCGCCAGCAGCCAAGTTTACCAGGGGTCCACTGAAGCTTTCTTT.